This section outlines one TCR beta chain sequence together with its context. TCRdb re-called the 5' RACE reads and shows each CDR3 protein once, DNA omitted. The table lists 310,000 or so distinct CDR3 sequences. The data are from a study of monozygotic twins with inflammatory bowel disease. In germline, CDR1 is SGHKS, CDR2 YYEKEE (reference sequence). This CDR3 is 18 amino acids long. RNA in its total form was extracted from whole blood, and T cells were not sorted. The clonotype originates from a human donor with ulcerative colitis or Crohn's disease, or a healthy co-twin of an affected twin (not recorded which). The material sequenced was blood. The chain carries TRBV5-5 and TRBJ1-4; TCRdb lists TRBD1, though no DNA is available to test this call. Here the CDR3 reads CASSPGGTGRTNNEKLFF.